A single T cell receptor (beta chain) is shown here with its context. The sample belongs to a study of T cells expressing NK-cell markers. TCRdb reprocessed the 5' RACE reads; each CDR3 protein has one entry and no DNA is given. This table holds about half a million distinct CDR3 sequences. From germline, CDR1 is SGHNT and CDR2 YENEEA. The CDR3 length is 16 residues. This sequence originates from a woman aged 50 to 60 in good health. The sample comprised blood T cells: a sorted CD56 or NKG2C T cell subset, CD4+ or CD8+ T cells, or bulk PBMC T cells (not recorded which). The chain employs TRBV11-3 and TRBJ2-1. CDR3 sequence: CASISNRGSSYNEQFF.